The clone carrying this T cell receptor (beta chain) was counted only a few times. Its specificity is not known. The sample belongs to a study of blood T cells in healthy people across ages. Through a sample-barcoded 5' primer and a J-beta primer mix, a second PCR was run for roughly 6 to 11 cycles. TCRdb re-called the 5' RACE reads through MiXCR, storing one row per CDR3 protein. The sample consists of 1 million or so distinct CDR3 sequences, under 55% of them appearing once. The germline V gene has CDR1 SQVTM and CDR2 ANQGSEA. The CDR3 consists of 12 residues. V lost 2 bases, J lost 8 bases, and 12 bases lay in between. Study outcomes and limitations: Aged donors had fewer naive CD4+ cells and lower diversity than long-lived donors. Since the PBMCs were unsorted, naive and antigen-experienced cells could not be conclusively compared.

The J gene is TRBJ1-1, the V gene TRBV29-1, with a tentative D call TRBD1 (6 bases). Sequencing was performed on blood. The sequence derives from an older woman in good health. Here the CDR3 DNA reads TGCAGCGTTGAATCTCCGGGACAAGAAGCTTTCTTT. Its protein product is CSVESPGQEAFF.